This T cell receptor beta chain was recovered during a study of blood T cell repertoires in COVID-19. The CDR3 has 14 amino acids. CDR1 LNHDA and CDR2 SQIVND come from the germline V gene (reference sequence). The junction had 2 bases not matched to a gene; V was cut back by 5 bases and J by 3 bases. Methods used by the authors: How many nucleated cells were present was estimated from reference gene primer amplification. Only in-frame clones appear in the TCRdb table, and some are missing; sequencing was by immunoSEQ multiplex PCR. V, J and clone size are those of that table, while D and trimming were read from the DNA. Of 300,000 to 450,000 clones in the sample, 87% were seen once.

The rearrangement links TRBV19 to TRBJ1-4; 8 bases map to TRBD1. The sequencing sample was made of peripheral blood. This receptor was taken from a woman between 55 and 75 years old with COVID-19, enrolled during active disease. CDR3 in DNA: TGTGCCAGTAGTGACAGGGGAGCTAATGAAAAACTGTTTTTT. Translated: CASSDRGANEKLFF.